This T cell receptor (beta chain) was sequenced in a study of blood T cell repertoires in COVID-19. Across the study: Collection of acute and convalescent COVID-19 samples took place in the United States, Italy and Spain.

Clones were sequenced by immunoSEQ multiplex PCR, and TCRdb holds only the in-frame ones, with some missing. The sample contains tens of thousands of clones, 80% of which appear only once. The germline gives CDR1 LGHNA, CDR2 YNFKEQ. This CDR3 has 17 amino acids. V shed 3 bases, J shed 2 bases, and the junction held 6 bases outside the gene matches. What was sequenced was peripheral blood. The chain recombines TRBV4-2 with TRBJ2-1; 11 bases match TRBD2. The receptor was derived from a woman older than 75 with acute or convalescent COVID-19. In DNA form, the CDR3 reads TGTGCCAGCAGCCAGCTTACTAGCGGGAGCCCCTACAATGAGCAGTTCTTC. Translating it yields CASSQLTSGSPYNEQFF.